This is a list of T cell receptor beta chains from one sample in a study of blood T cell repertoires in COVID-19. TCRdb's copy holds only in-frame clones and misses some; the assay was immunoSEQ multiplex PCR. This table holds fewer than 350,000 clones, approximately 91% found once. Sequenced input: PBMCs or T cells enriched from blood (not recorded which). The source of these receptors is a woman in her 40s with acute COVID-19. Both conserved end residues are trimmed from each CDR3. Fields, in order: V gene, CDR3 protein.

TRBV24-1,ATSVGDRAHGYT
TRBV25-1,ASSEGGTGEKLF
TRBV4-1,ASSQAQGTSSYNEQF
TRBV3-1/TRBV3-2,ASSQALSNQPQH
TRBV9,ASSVTGTSSYNEQF
TRBV5-1,ASSYWSAGEQY
TRBV11-1,ASSLDGPKGETQY
TRBV9,ASSALTGTSEAGELF
TRBV2,ASKVDRGLETQY
TRBV3-1/TRBV3-2,ASSLGLAVDLGETQY
TRBV28,ASSPTGRGANVLT
TRBV6-5,ASSATLQGLAEAF
TRBV2,ASSESLSLPKLF
TRBV7-9,ASSLLQGTEAF
TRBV5-6,ASSPRTGNTIY
TRBV29-1,SVEEGRGTDTQY
TRBV2,ASSESGLNTEAF
TRBV6-5,ASMGAAHEQY
TRBV24-1,ATSDPTGDLAVMY
TRBV6-5,ASSYRGGHTGELF